This entry concerns a single TCR beta chain. Assay: immunoSEQ multiplex PCR; the TCRdb copy retains only in-frame clones and omits some. The table lists about 160,000 clones, 80% to 90% of them singletons, with about 6.9% in the top ten. These data originate in a study of T cell responses to AZD1222 COVID-19 vaccine. CDR1 MGHDK and CDR2 SYGVNS come from the germline V gene. The length of the CDR3 is 12 residues. The V end lost 4 bases, the J end lost 8 bases, and 11 bases lay between the germline ends. This TCR derives from an adult in good health. The specimen was peripheral blood, collected on day 0 of AZD1222 vaccination. The rearrangement joins TRBV25-1 to TRBJ1-2; D perhaps matches TRBD1 (5 bases). The chain's CDR3 is CASSGDRNGYTF. Here the CDR3 DNA reads TGTGCCAGCAGTGGCGACAGAAACGGCTACACCTTC.